This TCR beta chain came from a study of blood T cells in healthy people across ages. Study results and limitations: Calculation of diversity from one million T cells yielded estimates considered to be underestimates.

A second 7 to 11 cycle PCR used barcoded and J-beta primers. TCRdb recomputed calls from the 5' RACE reads with MiXCR, one row per CDR3 protein. Of under 800,000 distinct CDR3 sequences in the sample, roughly 21% were seen once. A word on this clonotype: The antigen is undetermined.

The CDR3 has 16 residues. V was shortened by 1 base and J by 2 bases, with 12 bases between the two germline ends. Looked up from germline, CDR1 is SEHNR and CDR2 is FQNEAQ (reference sequence). The TCR was taken from a man between 65 and 85 years old in good health. J is TRBJ2-4 and V is TRBV7-9; the D is unclear. The sequenced sample was blood. In DNA form, the CDR3 reads TGTGCCAGCAGCTTAGACGGAACAGCTTCCAAAAACATTCAGTACTTC. It encodes CASSLDGTASKNIQYF.